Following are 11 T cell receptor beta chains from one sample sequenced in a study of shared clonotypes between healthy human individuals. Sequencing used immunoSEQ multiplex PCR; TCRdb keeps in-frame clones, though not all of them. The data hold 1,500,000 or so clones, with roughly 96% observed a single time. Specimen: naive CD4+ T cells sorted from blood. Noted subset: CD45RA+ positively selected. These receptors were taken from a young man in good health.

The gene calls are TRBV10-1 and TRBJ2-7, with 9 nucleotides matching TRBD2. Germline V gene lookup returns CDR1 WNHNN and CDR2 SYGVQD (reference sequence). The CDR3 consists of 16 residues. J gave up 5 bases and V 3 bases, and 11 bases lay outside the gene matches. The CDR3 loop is CASSETREGRVHEQYF. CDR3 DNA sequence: TGCGCCAGCAGTGAAACGCGGGAGGGCCGTGTCCACGAGCAGTACTTC.

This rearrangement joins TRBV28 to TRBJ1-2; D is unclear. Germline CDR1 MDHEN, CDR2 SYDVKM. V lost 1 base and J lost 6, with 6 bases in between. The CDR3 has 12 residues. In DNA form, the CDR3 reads TGTGCCAGCAGTTTATCCCCTAATGGCTACACCTTC. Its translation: CASSLSPNGYTF.

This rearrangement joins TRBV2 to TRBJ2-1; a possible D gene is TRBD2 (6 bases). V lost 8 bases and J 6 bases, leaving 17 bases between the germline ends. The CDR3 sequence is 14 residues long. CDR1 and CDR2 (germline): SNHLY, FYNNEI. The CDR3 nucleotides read TGTGCCAGCGGAATCGGAGGGCCAGTCAATGAGCAGTTCTTC. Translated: CASGIGGPVNEQFF.

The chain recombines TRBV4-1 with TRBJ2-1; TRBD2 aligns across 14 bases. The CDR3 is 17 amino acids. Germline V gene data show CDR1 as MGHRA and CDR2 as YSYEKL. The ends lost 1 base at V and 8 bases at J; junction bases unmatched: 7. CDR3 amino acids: CASSQVMGLAGVYEQFF. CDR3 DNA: TGCGCCAGCAGCCAAGTGATGGGACTAGCGGGAGTTTATGAGCAGTTCTTC.

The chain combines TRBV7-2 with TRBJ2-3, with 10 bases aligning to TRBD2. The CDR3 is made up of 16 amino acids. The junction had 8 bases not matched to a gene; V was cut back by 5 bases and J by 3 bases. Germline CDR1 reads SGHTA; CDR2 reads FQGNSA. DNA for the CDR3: TGTGCCAGCAGCCCGAGGGCTAGCGGGAGAACAGATACGCAGTATTTT. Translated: CASSPRASGRTDTQYF.

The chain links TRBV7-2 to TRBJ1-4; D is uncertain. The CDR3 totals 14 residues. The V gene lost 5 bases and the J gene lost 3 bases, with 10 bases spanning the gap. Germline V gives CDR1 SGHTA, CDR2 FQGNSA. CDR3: CASSAGWANEKLFF. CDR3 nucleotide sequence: TGTGCCAGCAGCGCGGGGTGGGCTAATGAAAAACTGTTTTTT.

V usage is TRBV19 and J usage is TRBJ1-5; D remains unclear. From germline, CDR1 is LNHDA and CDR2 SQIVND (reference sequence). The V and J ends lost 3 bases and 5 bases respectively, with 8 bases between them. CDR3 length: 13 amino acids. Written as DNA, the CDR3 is TGTGCCAGTAGTATTAATTGGGATCAGCCCCAGCATTTT. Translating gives CASSINWDQPQHF.

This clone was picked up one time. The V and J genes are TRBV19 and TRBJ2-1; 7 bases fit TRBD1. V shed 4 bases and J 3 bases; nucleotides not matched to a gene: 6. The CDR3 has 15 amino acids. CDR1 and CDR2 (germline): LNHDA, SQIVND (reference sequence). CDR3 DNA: TGTGCCAGTAGTAAGACAGGGAGAGGCTACAATGAGCAGTTCTTC. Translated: CASSKTGRGYNEQFF.

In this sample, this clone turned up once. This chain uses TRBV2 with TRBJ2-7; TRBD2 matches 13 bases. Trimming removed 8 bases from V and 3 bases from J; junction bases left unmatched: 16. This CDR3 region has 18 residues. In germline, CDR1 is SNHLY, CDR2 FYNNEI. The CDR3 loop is CASGRGLAGHRRGYEQYF. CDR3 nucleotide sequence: TGTGCCAGCGGAAGGGGACTAGCGGGACACCGAAGGGGCTACGAGCAGTACTTC.

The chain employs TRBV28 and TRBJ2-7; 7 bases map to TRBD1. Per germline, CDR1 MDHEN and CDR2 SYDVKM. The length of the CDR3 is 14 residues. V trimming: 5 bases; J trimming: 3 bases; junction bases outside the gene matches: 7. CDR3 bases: TGTGCCAGCAGTGCCCCTGACAGGGACTACGAGCAGTACTTC. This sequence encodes CASSAPDRDYEQYF.

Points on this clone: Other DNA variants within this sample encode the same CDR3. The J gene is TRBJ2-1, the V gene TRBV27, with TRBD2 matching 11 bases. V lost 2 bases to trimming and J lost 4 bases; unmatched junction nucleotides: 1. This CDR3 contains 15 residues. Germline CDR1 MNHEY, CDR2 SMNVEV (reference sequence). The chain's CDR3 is CASSLRLAGYNEQFF. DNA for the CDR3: TGTGCCAGCAGTTTAAGACTAGCGGGGTACAATGAGCAGTTCTTC.